These 26 T cell receptor beta chains were all obtained from the same sample, sequenced in a study of cytomegalovirus exposure and HLA in healthy donors (dated by TCRdb to the late 2010s). Library creation used the immunoSEQ multiplex PCR assay. The source is immuneACCESS, and TCRdb retained only in-frame sequences with V and J called. Part of the clones is not carried over; for the studies checked, unresolved V genes explain less than half of this, and the remainder is unexplained. This sample gives about 150,000 clones in total; roughly nine tenths of them show up just once. The ten largest clones take up 3.3% of the sample. The sample consisted of PBMCs. The receptors originated from a woman aged 18 to 35 in good health and CMV-seropositive.

The V and J genes are TRBV4-1 and TRBJ2-1; no reliable D call. From germline, CDR1 is MGHRA and CDR2 YSYEKL. V was shortened by 2 bases and J by 8 bases, with 16 bases between the two germline ends. The CDR3 length is 15 residues. CDR3 nucleotide sequence: TGCGCCAGCAGCCAAACCGCGCCTAGACGCCATGAGCAGTTCTTC. Translating it yields CASSQTAPRRHEQFF.

The chain couples TRBV7-9 to TRBJ1-2; D is possibly TRBD1 (5 bases). The germline V gene encodes CDR1 SEHNR and CDR2 FQNEAQ (reference sequence). CDR3 length equals 16 residues. Trimming removed 5 bases at V and 0 bases at J, with 16 bases between. The CDR3 DNA reads TGTGCCAGCAGCCGTCCAGGGTTAGGGGCTAACTATGGCTACACCTTC. Protein sequence: CASSRPGLGANYGYTF.

The genes are TRBV10-3 and TRBJ1-4, with 7 bases lining up with TRBD1. Germline V CDR1 and CDR2: ENHRY, SYGVKD. The ends lost 6 bases at V and 3 bases at J; junction bases unmatched: 7. The CDR3 runs to 15 residues. The CDR3 loop is CAIRRDSPPNEKLFF. The CDR3 DNA is TGTGCCATCAGGAGGGACAGCCCTCCTAATGAAAAACTGTTTTTT.

The CDR3 region is CASRPTGINQPQHF. The CDR3 nucleotides read TGTGCCAGCAGACCGACAGGGATAAATCAGCCCCAGCATTTT. This sequence joins TRBV2 and TRBJ1-5; 7 nucleotides agree with TRBD1. The V gene end was trimmed by 6 bases and the J gene end by 4 bases; junction bases not matched to a gene: 6. CDR1 is SNHLY, CDR2 FYNNEI, per germline. The CDR3 length is 14 residues.

The rearrangement uses TRBV10-1 and TRBJ1-1, with D tentatively TRBD1 (5 bases). The CDR3 is 13 residues long. Deletions cut 2 bases from V and 4 bases from J, with 8 bases between. CDR1 is WNHNN, CDR2 SYGVQD, per germline (reference sequence). For the CDR3, the DNA is TGCGCCAGCAGTGAGCTCGGGGGCACTGAAGCTTTCTTT. This sequence encodes CASSELGGTEAFF.

V is TRBV19 and J is TRBJ1-4, with D possibly TRBD1 on 5 matching bases. V lost 5 bases to trimming and J lost 5 bases, with 15 bases between them. Per the germline V gene, CDR1 is LNHDA and CDR2 is SQIVND (reference sequence). The CDR3 length is 15 residues. CDR3 DNA: TGTGCCAGTAGTGCCCGACAGAGCACCAATGAAAAACTGTTTTTT. This encodes CASSARQSTNEKLFF.

This chain joins TRBV10-3 and TRBJ1-3; 8 positions match TRBD1. The CDR3 is made up of 17 amino acids. Germline CDR1 ENHRY, CDR2 SYGVKD. The V gene end was trimmed by 3 bases and the J gene end by 2 bases; junction bases not matched to a gene: 9. The DNA of the CDR3 is TGTGCCATCAGTGACAGGGGGCGAGGATTGACTGGAAACACCATATATTTT. This gives the protein CAISDRGRGLTGNTIYF.

The chain joins TRBV28 to TRBJ1-3, with D maybe TRBD1 (6 bases). This CDR3 comprises 12 residues. Germline V gene data show CDR1 as MDHEN and CDR2 as SYDVKM. Trimming left V 8 bases short and J 15 bases short, with 20 bases between. CDR3 sequence: CASSPAGQGRYF. CDR3 sequence (DNA): TGTGCCAGCTCCCCCGCGGGCCAGGGGAGATATTTT.

V and J are TRBV5-1 and TRBJ2-3; 7 bases map to TRBD2. Trimming removed 1 base from V and 2 bases from J; junction bases left unmatched: 13. From germline, CDR1 is SGHRS and CDR2 YFSETQ. This CDR3 contains 18 residues. CDR3 in DNA: TGCGCCAGCAGCTTGAGGAGCTTGGGGGGGTTTAACACAGATACGCAGTATTTT. Residues: CASSLRSLGGFNTDTQYF. The complete variable domain, with remaining parts taken from reference TRBV5-1 and TRBJ2-3, reads KAGVTQTPRYLIKTRGQQVTLSCSPISGHRSVSWYQQTPGQGLQFLFEYFSETQRNKGNFPGRFSGRQFSNSRSEMNVSTLELGDSALYLCASSLRSLGGFNTDTQYFGPGTRLTVL.

The chain recombines TRBV9 with TRBJ2-3, with D hard to call. Germline lookup yields CDR1 SGDLS and CDR2 YYNGEE. V shed 4 bases and J shed 2 bases, with 5 bases lying between them. The CDR3 runs 12 residues. Here the CDR3 reads CASSPNTDTQYF. The DNA for the CDR3 is TGTGCCAGCAGCCCCAACACAGATACGCAGTATTTT.

A single count supports this clone. This rearrangement joins TRBV5-6 to TRBJ2-4; the D is unclear. CDR1 and CDR2 (germline): SGHDT, YYEEEE. The CDR3 is 14 residues long. V lost 1 base, J lost 4 bases, and 9 bases lay in between. CDR3 sequence (DNA): TGTGCCAGCAGCTTGTACACATTGAAAAACATTCAGTACTTC. Protein sequence: CASSLYTLKNIQYF.

The chain joins TRBV2 to TRBJ2-7, with 8 bases that match TRBD1. This CDR3 comprises 12 residues. CDR1 is SNHLY, CDR2 FYNNEI, per germline. The CDR3 region is CASDRGSYEQYF. The CDR3 DNA reads as TGTGCTTCAGACAGGGGCTCCTACGAGCAGTACTTC.

CDR3 region: CASSPGTSGRETQYF. The CDR3 coding sequence is TGTGCCAGCAGTCCCGGGACTAGCGGTAGGGAGACCCAGTACTTC. The chain employs TRBV6-1 and TRBJ2-5; 11 bases are shared with TRBD2. After removal of 5 bases from V and 5 bases from J, the junction contained 7 bases not matched to a gene. The germline gives CDR1 MNHNS, CDR2 SASEGT. This CDR3 has 15 residues.

The chain links TRBV29-1 to TRBJ2-3; 7 bases fit TRBD1. Per the germline V gene, CDR1 is SQVTM and CDR2 is ANQGSEA. Unmatched junction bases numbered 14, after V lost 6 bases and J lost 5 bases. The CDR3 contains 15 residues. The CDR3 sequence is CSVHILGTVRDTQYF. The CDR3 DNA reads as TGCAGCGTCCATATACTTGGGACAGTTCGAGATACGCAGTATTTT.

This chain joins TRBV7-2 and TRBJ2-7; D may be TRBD2 (6 bases). V dropped 1 base and J dropped 2 bases, with 15 bases sitting between them. Germline-derived CDR1 and CDR2 are SGHTA and FQGNSA. The length of the CDR3 is 16 residues. Here the CDR3 DNA reads TGTGCCAGCAGCTTAGGGTGGAGGGGAAGCCCCTACGAGCAGTACTTC. Protein sequence: CASSLGWRGSPYEQYF.

This clone was counted once. The chain combines TRBV7-3 with TRBJ2-1, with 9 bases matching TRBD1. CDR1 is SGHTA, CDR2 FQGTGA, per germline. The CDR3 is 15 residues long. With 5 bases clipped from V and 1 base from J, the junction kept 3 bases outside the gene matches. The CDR3 loop reads CASSNRGLSYNEQFF. CDR3 DNA: TGTGCCAGCAGCAACAGGGGGCTGTCCTACAATGAGCAGTTCTTC.

This clone has more than one count but fewer than ten. The genes are TRBV4-3 and TRBJ2-3; tentatively, D is TRBD1 (6 bases). V gave up 3 bases and J gave up 2 bases, with 12 bases separating them. CDR1 and CDR2 from the germline V gene are LGHNA and YSLEER. The CDR3 loop spans 15 amino acids. Written as DNA, the CDR3 is TGCGCCAGCAGCCAGGGGGACACCCACACAGATACGCAGTATTTT. Its translation: CASSQGDTHTDTQYF.

The chain couples TRBV5-8 to TRBJ2-2, with D perhaps matching TRBD2 (7 bases). Trimming shortened V by 1 base and J by 5 bases, and 15 bases separated the two germline ends. The CDR3 has 16 amino acids. CDR1 and CDR2 (germline): SGHTS, YDEGEE. CDR3 in amino acids: CASSLRGTTLTGELFF. The CDR3 DNA sequence: TGTGCCAGCAGCTTGAGGGGGACTACCTTAACCGGGGAGCTGTTTTTT.

The V call is TRBV6-1, the J call TRBJ2-7; D is perhaps TRBD1 (6 bases). The CDR3 consists of 14 residues. Per germline, CDR1 MNHNS and CDR2 SASEGT. The V gene lost 6 bases and the J gene lost 2 bases, with 14 bases spanning the gap. The CDR3, as DNA: TGTGCCAGCAGGATGGGGGCGGGTACCTACGAGCAGTACTTC. Translation gives CASRMGAGTYEQYF.

This clone was picked up a small number of times. The V and J genes are TRBV29-1 and TRBJ2-7; 9 nucleotides line up with TRBD1. Germline loops: CDR1 SQVTM, CDR2 ANQGSEA. The CDR3 runs 13 residues. The V segment lost 5 bases and the J segment 3 bases; nucleotides outside the gene matches: 5. As DNA, the CDR3 is TGCAGCGTTTTAGGACAGGGGAGCTACGAGCAGTACTTC. Residues: CSVLGQGSYEQYF.

The rearrangement uses TRBV28 and TRBJ1-2; 7 positions match TRBD1. Per the germline V gene, CDR1 is MDHEN and CDR2 is SYDVKM. CDR3 length: 12 residues. CDR3 DNA sequence: TGTGCTGTGAGGGGGCAGACCTATGGCTACACCTTC. Protein: CAVRGQTYGYTF.

This chain joins TRBV2 and TRBJ2-2; 8 positions agree with TRBD1. This CDR3 region has 15 residues. V was pared by 7 bases and J by 2 bases, with 6 bases of the junction left unmatched. Germline assignment: CDR1 SNHLY and CDR2 FYNNEI. The CDR3 DNA follows: TGTGCCAGCAAGAAAGGGACAGGTAACACCGGGGAGCTGTTTTTT. This gives the protein CASKKGTGNTGELFF.

The chain joins TRBV6-8 to TRBJ2-1, with a weak D call TRBD2 (6 bases). Germline assignment: CDR1 MNHGY and CDR2 SAAAGT. CDR3 length equals 20 residues. The V end was cut by 6 bases, the J end by 4 bases, with 31 bases between. The CDR3 region has the DNA TGTGCCAGCAGGACCATGTGGGGACCCAGACGGGAGATCGGGTACAATGAGCAGTTCTTC. Translating it yields CASRTMWGPRREIGYNEQFF.

CDR3: CASSVAGLAGVDTQYF. DNA for the CDR3: TGTGCCAGCAGCGTAGCGGGACTAGCGGGAGTAGATACGCAGTATTTT. V is TRBV9 and J is TRBJ2-3; 14 bases are a match to TRBD2. The trim removed 0 bases at V and 5 bases at J, leaving 2 bases unmatched. The CDR3 extends over 16 amino acids. Germline V gene lookup returns CDR1 SGDLS and CDR2 YYNGEE.

In this sample, this clone turned up once. CDR3 bases: TGTGCCAGCTCACCAACAGCGGGCACAGATACGCAGTATTTT. Encoded protein: CASSPTAGTDTQYF. The gene calls are TRBV18 and TRBJ2-3; a weak D match, TRBD2 (5 bases). CDR3 length: 14 residues. V gave up 2 bases and J gave up 1 base, with 7 bases separating them. Germline V gives CDR1 KGHSH, CDR2 LQKENI.

The V gene is TRBV27, the J gene TRBJ1-4; TRBD1 is a possible D gene (6 bases). Germline V lookup: CDR1 MNHEY, CDR2 SMNVEV (reference sequence). The V and J ends lost 4 bases and 7 bases respectively, with 16 bases between them. This CDR3 comprises 15 residues. The CDR3 coding sequence is TGTGCCAGCAGTTCTAGGGACACGTCGGTTGAAAAACTGTTTTTT. Amino acids: CASSSRDTSVEKLFF.